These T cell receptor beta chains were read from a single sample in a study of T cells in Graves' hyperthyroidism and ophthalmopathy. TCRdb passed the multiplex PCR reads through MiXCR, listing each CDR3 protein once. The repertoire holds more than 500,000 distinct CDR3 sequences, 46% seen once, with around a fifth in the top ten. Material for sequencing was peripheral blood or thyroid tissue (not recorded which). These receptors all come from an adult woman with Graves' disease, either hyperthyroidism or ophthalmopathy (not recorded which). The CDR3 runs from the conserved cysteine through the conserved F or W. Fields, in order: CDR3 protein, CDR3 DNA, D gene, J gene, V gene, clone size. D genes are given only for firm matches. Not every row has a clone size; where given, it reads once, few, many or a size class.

CDR3 protein: CASTGPSSNYGYTF
CDR3 DNA: TGTGCCAGCACTGGCCCCAGCTCTAACTATGGCTACACCTTC
D gene: .
J gene: TRBJ1-2
V gene: TRBV7-8
clone size: many

CDR3 protein: CSASRGTSGVVQYF
CDR3 DNA: TGCAGTGCTAGCAGGGGGACTAGCGGGGTAGTGCAGTACTTC
D gene: TRBD2
J gene: TRBJ2-7
V gene: TRBV20-1
clone size: .

CDR3 protein: CASSYGPGWGGTQYF
CDR3 DNA: TGTGCCAGCAGTTATGGTCCGGGATGGGGGGGAACCCAGTACTTC
D gene: TRBD2
J gene: TRBJ2-5
V gene: TRBV6-5
clone size: once

CDR3 protein: CASSLDPTF
CDR3 DNA: TGTGCCAGCAGCTTAGATCCCACCTTC
D gene: .
J gene: TRBJ2-7
V gene: TRBV7-8
clone size: few

CDR3 protein: CASSEEAARSNQPQHF
CDR3 DNA: TGTGCCAGCAGTGAAGAGGCGGCTCGAAGCAATCAGCCCCAGCATTTT
D gene: .
J gene: TRBJ1-5
V gene: TRBV2
clone size: .

CDR3 protein: CASSQDRQYNQPQHF
CDR3 DNA: TGCGCCAGCAGCCAGGATAGACAGTACAATCAGCCCCAGCATTTT
D gene: .
J gene: TRBJ1-5
V gene: TRBV4-1
clone size: .

CDR3 protein: CAISEASTGVMETQYF
CDR3 DNA: TGTGCCATCAGTGAGGCCTCGACAGGGGTGATGGAGACCCAGTACTTC
D gene: TRBD1
J gene: TRBJ2-5
V gene: TRBV10-3
clone size: .

CDR3 protein: CSARENYRDSSGNTIYF
CDR3 DNA: TGCAGTGCTAGGGAAAACTACCGGGACAGCTCTGGAAACACCATATATTTT
D gene: TRBD1
J gene: TRBJ1-3
V gene: TRBV20-1
clone size: many

CDR3 protein: CAPQTSGPTGELFF
CDR3 DNA: TGTGCTCCTCAGACTAGCGGCCCCACCGGGGAGCTGTTTTTT
D gene: TRBD2
J gene: TRBJ2-2
V gene: TRBV9
clone size: many

CDR3 protein: CASSHPDRYEQYF
CDR3 DNA: TGCGCCAGCAGCCACCCCGACCGCTACGAGCAGTACTTC
D gene: .
J gene: TRBJ2-7
V gene: TRBV4-1
clone size: many

CDR3 protein: CAPSETQYF
CDR3 DNA: TGTGCCCCATCGGAGACCCAGTACTTC
D gene: .
J gene: TRBJ2-5
V gene: TRBV24-1
clone size: once

CDR3 protein: CASSPPGGGDYQPQHF
CDR3 DNA: TGTGCCAGCAGTCCGCCGGGTGGCGGGGATTATCAGCCCCAGCATTTT
D gene: .
J gene: TRBJ1-5
V gene: TRBV28
clone size: .

CDR3 protein: CASRTQETQHF
CDR3 DNA: TGTGCCAGCAGGACTCAAGAGACCCAGCATTTT
D gene: .
J gene: TRBJ1-5
V gene: TRBV6-1
clone size: once

CDR3 protein: CASSEGTGGNSPLHF
CDR3 DNA: TGTGCCAGCAGTGAAGGGACAGGGGGCAATTCACCCCTCCACTTT
D gene: TRBD1
J gene: TRBJ1-6
V gene: TRBV6-1
clone size: many

CDR3 protein: CASSAGTHSQPLHF
CDR3 DNA: TGTGCCAGCAGTGCCGGGACGCACAGCCAACCCCTCCACTTT
D gene: .
J gene: TRBJ1-6
V gene: TRBV2
clone size: .

CDR3 protein: CSPGTTQETQYF
CDR3 DNA: TGCAGTCCCGGGACCACCCAAGAGACCCAGTACTTC
D gene: .
J gene: TRBJ2-5
V gene: TRBV20-1
clone size: many

CDR3 protein: CSARTGGGKKQYF
CDR3 DNA: TGCAGTGCCCGGACAGGTGGGGGGAAAAAGCAGTACTTC
D gene: .
J gene: TRBJ2-7
V gene: TRBV20-1
clone size: .

CDR3 protein: CASSLLPGTPNTEAFF
CDR3 DNA: TGTGCCAGCAGCTTGTTGCCCGGGACCCCGAACACTGAAGCTTTCTTT
D gene: .
J gene: TRBJ1-1
V gene: TRBV7-9
clone size: .

CDR3 protein: CASRGTGGGTEAFF
CDR3 DNA: TGTGCCAGCAGAGGGACAGGGGGTGGCACTGAAGCTTTCTTT
D gene: TRBD1
J gene: TRBJ1-1
V gene: TRBV9
clone size: many

CDR3 protein: CASIFAGAQETQYF
CDR3 DNA: TGTGCCAGCATCTTTGCGGGGGCCCAAGAGACCCAGTACTTC
D gene: .
J gene: TRBJ2-5
V gene: TRBV28
clone size: .

CDR3 protein: CASSSLAYGYTF
CDR3 DNA: TGCGCCAGCAGCTCGCTAGCCTACGGCTACACCTTC
D gene: .
J gene: TRBJ1-2
V gene: TRBV5-1
clone size: once

CDR3 protein: CASSPSLFRVGARGMYEQYF
CDR3 DNA: TGCGCCAGCAGCCCTTCCCTGTTCAGGGTGGGTGCAAGGGGAATGTACGAGCAGTACTTC
D gene: .
J gene: TRBJ2-7
V gene: TRBV4-1
clone size: many

CDR3 protein: CATSPNTGNPGELFF
CDR3 DNA: TGTGCCACCAGCCCCAATACAGGAAACCCCGGGGAGCTGTTTTTT
D gene: .
J gene: TRBJ2-2
V gene: TRBV15
clone size: many

CDR3 protein: CASTPSGGLGGKTQYF
CDR3 DNA: TGTGCCAGCACTCCTTCGGGAGGGCTGGGTGGGAAGACCCAGTACTTC
D gene: TRBD2
J gene: TRBJ2-5
V gene: TRBV4-2
clone size: many

CDR3 protein: CSAADRHPEAFF
CDR3 DNA: TGCAGCGCCGCGGACAGACACCCTGAAGCTTTCTTT
D gene: .
J gene: TRBJ1-1
V gene: TRBV29-1
clone size: .

CDR3 protein: CASSLMGLESYEQYF
CDR3 DNA: TGTGCCAGCAGCCTCATGGGACTTGAAAGTTACGAGCAGTACTTC
D gene: .
J gene: TRBJ2-7
V gene: TRBV7-2
clone size: many

CDR3 protein: CASSRDTVGNTIYF
CDR3 DNA: TGTGCCAGCAGCAGGGACACCGTGGGAAACACCATATATTTT
D gene: .
J gene: TRBJ1-3
V gene: TRBV7-9
clone size: many

CDR3 protein: CASSFTGWNEQFF
CDR3 DNA: TGTGCCAGCAGCTTTACAGGGTGGAATGAGCAGTTCTTC
D gene: .
J gene: TRBJ2-1
V gene: TRBV7-3
clone size: .

CDR3 protein: CASSLISETQYF
CDR3 DNA: TGTGCCAGCAGCTTGATATCGGAGACCCAGTACTTC
D gene: .
J gene: TRBJ2-5
V gene: TRBV11-2
clone size: many

CDR3 protein: CASSLVPSGGEQYF
CDR3 DNA: TGTGCCAGCAGCTTGGTCCCGAGTGGCGGGGAGCAGTACTTC
D gene: .
J gene: TRBJ2-7
V gene: TRBV5-5
clone size: .

CDR3 protein: CASSLEVGAGGNYEQYF
CDR3 DNA: TGTGCCAGCAGTTTAGAGGTCGGGGCGGGAGGTAACTACGAGCAGTACTTC
D gene: TRBD2
J gene: TRBJ2-7
V gene: TRBV25-1
clone size: .

CDR3 protein: CASADSRYEQYF
CDR3 DNA: TGTGCCAGCGCGGACAGCCGCTACGAGCAGTACTTC
D gene: .
J gene: TRBJ2-7
V gene: TRBV7-2
clone size: .

CDR3 protein: CASSVTGPGQGIDEQYF
CDR3 DNA: TGTGCCAGCAGCGTAACAGGGCCGGGACAGGGGATCGACGAGCAGTACTTC
D gene: TRBD1
J gene: TRBJ2-7
V gene: TRBV11-2
clone size: many

CDR3 protein: CASSFVSSGNTIYF
CDR3 DNA: TGTGCCAGCAGCTTTGTTAGCTCTGGAAACACCATATATTTT
D gene: .
J gene: TRBJ1-3
V gene: TRBV7-9
clone size: many

CDR3 protein: CASSPQGQVLNEQYF
CDR3 DNA: TGTGCCAGCAGCCCCCAGGGGCAGGTCCTGAACGAGCAGTACTTC
D gene: .
J gene: TRBJ2-7
V gene: TRBV3-1
clone size: many

CDR3 protein: CASSLVAGALSGANVLTF
CDR3 DNA: TGTGCCAGCAGTTTAGTAGCAGGGGCGTTATCTGGGGCCAACGTCCTGACTTTC
D gene: .
J gene: TRBJ2-6
V gene: TRBV12-3/TRBV12-4
clone size: .

CDR3 protein: CASSLVGDGYTF
CDR3 DNA: TGCGCCAGCAGCTTGGTGGGGGACGGCTACACCTTC
D gene: .
J gene: TRBJ1-2
V gene: TRBV5-1
clone size: many

CDR3 protein: CASSFSGRELFF
CDR3 DNA: TGTGCCAGCAGCTTTTCGGGGCGGGAGCTGTTTTTT
D gene: .
J gene: TRBJ2-2
V gene: TRBV7-2
clone size: many

CDR3 protein: CASSLASRGNTEAFF
CDR3 DNA: TGCGCCAGCAGCTTGGCCTCCAGGGGGAACACTGAAGCTTTCTTT
D gene: .
J gene: TRBJ1-1
V gene: TRBV5-1
clone size: many

CDR3 protein: CASSFGTQPYEQYF
CDR3 DNA: TGTGCCAGCAGCTTTGGAACACAGCCCTACGAGCAGTACTTC
D gene: .
J gene: TRBJ2-7
V gene: TRBV5-6
clone size: many

CDR3 protein: CASSQVAMAVGARAFGGLFF
CDR3 DNA: TGCGCCAGCAGCCAAGTCGCAATGGCTGTAGGGGCCCGGGCCTTTGGAGGACTGTTTTTT
D gene: .
J gene: TRBJ1-4
V gene: TRBV4-1
clone size: .

CDR3 protein: CASSTVGDYYEQYF
CDR3 DNA: TGTGCCAGCAGCACAGTCGGGGACTACTACGAGCAGTACTTC
D gene: TRBD2
J gene: TRBJ2-7
V gene: TRBV3-1
clone size: .

CDR3 protein: CAISEEGMNTEAFF
CDR3 DNA: TGTGCCATCAGTGAGGAGGGGATGAACACTGAAGCTTTCTTT
D gene: .
J gene: TRBJ1-1
V gene: TRBV10-3
clone size: many

CDR3 protein: CASSEVVGQTEAFF
CDR3 DNA: TGTGCCAGCAGTGAAGTGGTGGGACAAACTGAAGCTTTCTTT
D gene: .
J gene: TRBJ1-1
V gene: TRBV2
clone size: many

CDR3 protein: CASSFLGPSYEQYF
CDR3 DNA: TGTGCCAGCAGCTTCCTGGGCCCTTCCTACGAGCAGTACTTC
D gene: .
J gene: TRBJ2-7
V gene: TRBV11-3
clone size: many

CDR3 protein: CASSIPGMETQYF
CDR3 DNA: TGTGCCAGTAGTATCCCAGGGATGGAGACCCAGTACTTC
D gene: .
J gene: TRBJ2-5
V gene: TRBV7-9
clone size: once

CDR3 protein: CASSPKGRPNTEAFF
CDR3 DNA: TGTGCCAGCAGCCCTAAGGGGCGGCCAAACACTGAAGCTTTCTTT
D gene: .
J gene: TRBJ1-1
V gene: TRBV7-9
clone size: many

CDR3 protein: CASSPYDGGRADTEAFF
CDR3 DNA: TGTGCCAGCAGCCCCTACGACGGGGGTAGGGCTGACACTGAAGCTTTCTTT
D gene: .
J gene: TRBJ1-1
V gene: TRBV7-8
clone size: .

CDR3 protein: CASSLQGSQQYF
CDR3 DNA: TGTGCCAGCAGCTTGCAGGGAAGTCAGCAGTACTTC
D gene: .
J gene: TRBJ2-7
V gene: TRBV7-9
clone size: once

CDR3 protein: CSAAGAGEQYF
CDR3 DNA: TGCAGCGCAGCAGGGGCTGGAGAGCAGTACTTC
D gene: .
J gene: TRBJ2-7
V gene: TRBV29-1
clone size: .

CDR3 protein: CASSAPGQGDEQYF
CDR3 DNA: TGTGCCAGCAGCGCTCCGGGACAGGGCGACGAGCAGTACTTC
D gene: TRBD1
J gene: TRBJ2-7
V gene: TRBV9
clone size: many

CDR3 protein: CASSTGQGGGEQYF
CDR3 DNA: TGTGCCAGCAGCACAGGGCAAGGGGGCGGCGAGCAGTACTTC
D gene: TRBD1
J gene: TRBJ2-7
V gene: TRBV7-9
clone size: .

CDR3 protein: CASRAGADPEAFF
CDR3 DNA: TGTGCCAGCAGGGCTGGAGCCGATCCTGAAGCTTTCTTT
D gene: .
J gene: TRBJ1-1
V gene: TRBV28
clone size: few

CDR3 protein: CASSQGAARGTKLYGYTF
CDR3 DNA: TGCGCCAGCAGCCAAGGGGCCGCCCGGGGAACAAAGCTTTATGGCTACACCTTC
D gene: .
J gene: TRBJ1-2
V gene: TRBV4-1
clone size: many

CDR3 protein: CASGRGVNTEAFF
CDR3 DNA: TGTGCCAGTGGCCGCGGGGTGAACACTGAAGCTTTCTTT
D gene: .
J gene: TRBJ1-1
V gene: TRBV19
clone size: .

CDR3 protein: CAISTGERETQYF
CDR3 DNA: TGTGCCATCAGTACAGGGGAAAGGGAGACCCAGTACTTC
D gene: TRBD1
J gene: TRBJ2-5
V gene: TRBV10-3
clone size: once

CDR3 protein: CASNLGRSRTQYF
CDR3 DNA: TGTGCCAGCAACCTCGGAAGATCCAGGACCCAGTACTTC
D gene: .
J gene: TRBJ2-5
V gene: TRBV6-1
clone size: .